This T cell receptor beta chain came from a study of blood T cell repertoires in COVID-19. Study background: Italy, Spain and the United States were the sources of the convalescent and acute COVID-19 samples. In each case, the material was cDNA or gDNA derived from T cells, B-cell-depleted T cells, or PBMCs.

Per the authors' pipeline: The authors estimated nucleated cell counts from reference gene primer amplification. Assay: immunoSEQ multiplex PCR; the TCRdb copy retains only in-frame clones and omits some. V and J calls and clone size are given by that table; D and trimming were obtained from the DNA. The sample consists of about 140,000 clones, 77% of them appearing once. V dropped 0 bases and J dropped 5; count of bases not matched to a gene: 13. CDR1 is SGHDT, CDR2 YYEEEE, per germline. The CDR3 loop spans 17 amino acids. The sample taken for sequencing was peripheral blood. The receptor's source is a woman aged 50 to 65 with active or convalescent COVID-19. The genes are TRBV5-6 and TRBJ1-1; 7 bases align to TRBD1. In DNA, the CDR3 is TGTGCCAGCAGCTTGGACTGGGGCAGGGGGGCTTTAACTGAAGCTTTCTTT. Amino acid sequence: CASSLDWGRGALTEAFF.